The 31 T cell receptor beta chains below were found in one sample sequenced in a study of blood T cell repertoires in COVID-19. Method: immunoSEQ multiplex PCR; TCRdb's copy keeps in-frame clones and lacks some. The sample yields around 270,000 clones, approximately 84% seen once. Sequenced sample: peripheral blood. The receptors stem from a person aged 65 to 85 with COVID-19, enrolled during active disease.

V is TRBV9 and J is TRBJ2-7; 11 nucleotides line up with TRBD2. Germline-derived CDR1 and CDR2 are SGDLS and YYNGEE. The CDR3 loop spans 16 amino acids. The V segment lost 0 bases and the J segment 5 bases; nucleotides outside the gene matches: 7. The CDR3 DNA reads as TGTGCCAGCAGCGTAGCTAGCGGGGGGATTCTAGACGAGCAGTACTTC. Its protein product is CASSVASGGILDEQYF.

The chain employs TRBV10-1 and TRBJ1-1, with 8 bases fitting TRBD1. The ends lost 0 bases at V and 6 bases at J; junction bases unmatched: 9. In germline, CDR1 is WNHNN, CDR2 SYGVQD (reference sequence). This CDR3 spans 16 amino acids. The CDR3 DNA sequence: TGCGCCAGCAGTGAGTCGAAATCAGGGGGCCCACCTGAAGCTTTCTTT. Protein sequence: CASSESKSGGPPEAFF.

This clone was seen a single time. Other DNA sequences of this sample code for an identical CDR3. J is TRBJ2-1 and V is TRBV7-2; the match to TRBD1 covers 7 bases. Germline CDR1 is SGHTA and CDR2 is FQGNSA. Trimming took 5 bases from V and 4 from J; bases not matched to a gene: 5. The CDR3 totals 14 residues. CDR3 coding DNA: TGTGCCAGCAGCCGGGACAGCTCGTACAATGAGCAGTTCTTC. Translation gives CASSRDSSYNEQFF.

V usage is TRBV28 and J usage is TRBJ2-1; D might be TRBD1 (6 bases). Trimming shortened V by 9 bases and J by 3 bases, and 15 bases separated the two germline ends. Germline V gene lookup returns CDR1 MDHEN and CDR2 SYDVKM. This CDR3 spans 14 amino acids. CDR3 residues: CASRDTLRYNEQFF. The CDR3 bases are TGTGCCAGTCGGGACACGCTCCGCTACAATGAGCAGTTCTTC.

The CDR3 loop is CASSLPGTSGAEQFF. CDR3 DNA: TGTGCCAGCAGTTTGCCCGGGACTAGCGGGGCTGAGCAGTTCTTC. The V gene is TRBV28, the J gene TRBJ2-1, with 13 bases that match TRBD2. The germline CDR1 and CDR2 sequences are MDHEN and SYDVKM. The CDR3 runs to 15 residues. The J segment lost 9 bases and the V segment lost 3 bases, leaving 5 bases of the junction unmatched.

The chain joins TRBV20-1 to TRBJ1-4; 7 nucleotides agree with TRBD1. CDR1 is DFQATT, CDR2 SNEGSKA, per germline (reference sequence). CDR3 length: 12 amino acids. V was pared by 3 bases and J by 8 bases, with 3 bases of the junction left unmatched. The CDR3 sequence is CSASATGEKLFF. CDR3 nucleotides: TGCAGTGCTAGTGCGACAGGGGAAAAACTGTTTTTT.

This clone has just a few counts. The chain uses TRBV6-6 and TRBJ1-5; D unclear. The CDR3 extends over 12 amino acids. Germline assignment: CDR1 MNHNY and CDR2 SVGAGI (reference sequence). Trimming pared 10 bases from V and 1 base from J, leaving 8 bases between. CDR3 amino acids: CATTDSNQPQHF. CDR3 nucleotides: TGTGCCACAACAGACAGCAATCAGCCCCAGCATTTT.

The chain recombines TRBV4-1 with TRBJ1-5, with D unclear. This CDR3 has 14 amino acids. V was pared by 4 bases and J by 4 bases, with 11 bases between. CDR1 MGHRA and CDR2 YSYEKL come from the germline V gene. CDR3 residues: CASSRGGGNQPQHF. The CDR3 bases are TGCGCCAGCAGCCGCGGTGGCGGTAATCAGCCCCAGCATTTT.

The chain couples TRBV11-2 to TRBJ1-6; D is ambiguous. Trimming stripped 7 bases from V and 0 bases from J, with 19 bases between. The CDR3 loop spans 18 amino acids. The germline V gene has CDR1 SGHAT and CDR2 FQNNGV. The CDR3, as DNA: TGTGCCAGCACCAAAAGGTCCGCAGGTAGCTCCTATAATTCACCCCTCCACTTT. Its protein is CASTKRSAGSSYNSPLHF.

As to this clone: Within the sample, other DNA sequences also encode this same CDR3. V usage is TRBV4-3 and J usage is TRBJ2-2, with D possibly matching TRBD2 (6 bases). Per germline, CDR1 LGHNA and CDR2 YSLEER. The CDR3 has 14 amino acids. Deletions cut 1 base from V and 4 bases from J, with 7 bases between. CDR3 coding DNA: TGCGCCAGCAGCCAAGTCGGGGGCACCGGGGAGCTGTTTTTT. Translating gives CASSQVGGTGELFF.

The chain carries TRBV28 and TRBJ1-2, with TRBD1 matching over 11 bases. The CDR3 is 19 amino acids. From germline, CDR1 is MDHEN and CDR2 SYDVKM. V lost 3 bases, J lost 7 bases, and 19 bases stayed unmatched. The CDR3: CASSFPLGTGGSLGSGYTF. The CDR3 nucleotides read TGTGCCAGCAGTTTCCCTCTCGGGACAGGGGGATCTCTGGGTAGTGGCTACACCTTC.

The genes are TRBV28 and TRBJ1-2; no definite D call. The germline gives CDR1 MDHEN, CDR2 SYDVKM. This CDR3 is 14 amino acids long. The ends were cut back, 5 bases at V and 7 bases at J, with 17 bases in the middle. CDR3: CASSPRRDIPGYTF. The CDR3 DNA follows: TGTGCCAGCAGTCCCCGGCGGGATATCCCTGGCTACACCTTC.

The chain recombines TRBV5-1 with TRBJ2-7, with TRBD1 matching 7 bases. CDR1 SGHRS and CDR2 YFSETQ come from the germline V gene. This CDR3 has 15 residues. The J segment lost 3 bases and the V segment lost 0 bases, leaving 6 bases of the junction unmatched. This CDR3 reads CASSLAVGGVYEQYF. For the CDR3, the DNA is TGCGCCAGCAGCTTGGCCGTAGGGGGCGTCTACGAGCAGTACTTC. Drawing the rest from reference TRBV5-1 and TRBJ2-7, the complete variable domain is KAGVTQTPRYLIKTRGQQVTLSCSPISGHRSVSWYQQTPGQGLQFLFEYFSETQRNKGNFPGRFSGRQFSNSRSEMNVSTLELGDSALYLCASSLAVGGVYEQYFGPGTRLTVT.

The gene calls are TRBV5-1 and TRBJ2-6; D is possibly TRBD1 (5 bases). Germline values: CDR1 SGHRS, CDR2 YFSETQ. This CDR3 is built from 16 residues. Trimming removed 3 bases from V and 0 bases from J, with 10 bases in between. The CDR3 DNA reads as TGCGCCAGCAGCTCTGGACAACTCTCTGGGGCCAACGTCCTGACTTTC. Translating gives CASSSGQLSGANVLTF.

This chain uses TRBV27 with TRBJ2-2; perhaps TRBD2 as D (6 bases). CDR3 length equals 17 residues. V dropped 2 bases and J dropped 6 bases, with 19 bases sitting between them. Germline V lookup: CDR1 MNHEY, CDR2 SMNVEV (reference sequence). The CDR3 is CASSLNFGAGRSGELFF. CDR3 coding DNA: TGTGCCAGCAGTTTAAACTTCGGAGCGGGTCGATCCGGGGAGCTGTTTTTT.

With respect to this clone: Other DNA sequences in the sample encode the same CDR3. The chain employs TRBV12-3 or TRBV12-4 and TRBJ1-1; D is uncertain. The V gene lost 2 bases and the J gene lost 5 bases, with 6 bases spanning the gap. CDR3 length: 12 residues. In DNA form, the CDR3 reads TGTGCCAGCAGTTTAACGGGGACTGAAGCTTTCTTT. It is translated as CASSLTGTEAFF.

This chain links TRBV27 with TRBJ2-5, with 8 bases fitting TRBD1. J was trimmed by 7 bases and V by 6 bases; bases with no gene match: 7. CDR1 and CDR2 (germline): MNHEY, SMNVEV (reference sequence). This CDR3 region has 13 residues. In DNA form, the CDR3 reads TGTGCCAGCAGCCGGGACAGGACCTGGACCCAGTACTTC. It is translated as CASSRDRTWTQYF.

V and J are TRBV24-1 and TRBJ2-1; possibly TRBD1 for D (7 bases). CDR3 length: 16 residues. V lost 4 bases and J lost 6, with 18 bases in between. Germline CDR1 KGHDR, CDR2 SFDVKD. For the CDR3, the DNA is TGTGCCACCAGTGACCCAGGCGGGCAGGGGGGCAATGAGCAGTTCTTC. Translation: CATSDPGGQGGNEQFF.

CDR3: CASSLGSGALNEQFF. CDR3 sequence (DNA): TGTGCCAGCAGCTTGGGCAGCGGAGCCCTCAATGAGCAGTTCTTC. V is TRBV5-5 and J is TRBJ2-1, with D perhaps TRBD2 (5 bases). The V end lost 0 bases, the J end lost 6 bases, and 13 bases lay between the germline ends. Germline V gene data show CDR1 as SGHKS and CDR2 as YYEKEE (reference sequence). The CDR3 covers 15 residues.

This clone has only one observation. CDR3 DNA: TGTGCCAGCACACAGGAGACAAATGAAAAACTGTTTTTT. Translating it yields CASTQETNEKLFF. The V and J genes are TRBV2 and TRBJ1-4, with D tentatively TRBD1 (5 bases). The CDR3 consists of 13 residues. V lost 7 bases to trimming and J lost 5 bases, with 11 bases between them. Per the germline V gene, CDR1 is SNHLY and CDR2 is FYNNEI.

The rearrangement uses TRBV16 and TRBJ2-6; TRBD2 is a possible D gene (5 bases). Germline V CDR1 and CDR2: KGHSY, FQNENV. The CDR3 totals 15 residues. V was pared by 4 bases and J by 4 bases, with 11 bases between. CDR3 residues: CASSPGTAGANVLTF. The CDR3 coding sequence is TGTGCCAGCAGCCCGGGAACGGCGGGGGCCAACGTCCTGACTTTC. The whole variable domain, filled in from reference TRBV16 and TRBJ2-6, reads GEEVAQTPKHLVRGEGQKAKLYCAPIKGHSYVFWYQQVLKNEFKFLISFQNENVFDETGMPKERFSAKCLPNSPCSLEIQATKLEDSAVYFCASSPGTAGANVLTFGAGSRLTVL.

The V and J genes are TRBV6-5 and TRBJ2-1, with 8 bases that match TRBD2. The J segment lost 3 bases and the V segment lost 1 base, leaving 5 bases of the junction unmatched. The CDR3 extends over 16 amino acids. The germline V gene encodes CDR1 MNHEY and CDR2 SVGAGI. The CDR3 is CASSYWAGGSYNEQFF. The CDR3 DNA is TGTGCCAGCAGTTACTGGGCGGGAGGTAGCTACAATGAGCAGTTCTTC.

V gene TRBV3-1 (or the pseudogene TRBV3-2) combines with J gene TRBJ2-5, with 11 bases that match TRBD2. The CDR3 totals 15 residues. The trim removed 8 bases at V and 2 bases at J, leaving 7 bases unmatched. Germline assignment: CDR1 LGHDT and CDR2 YNNKEL (reference sequence). The CDR3 DNA sequence: TGTGCCAGCGTTCTAGCGGGAGGAGGGCAAGAGACCCAGTACTTC. Translating gives CASVLAGGGQETQYF.

About this clone: The junction departs from the called germline gene at one end, perhaps through a read error. The chain is built from TRBV7-3 and TRBJ1-6; tentatively, D is TRBD1 (5 bases). Germline assignment: CDR1 SGHTA and CDR2 FQGTGA. This CDR3 has 15 amino acids. CDR3 amino acids: CVSSLMGRADSPLHF. CDR3 nucleotide sequence: TGTGTCAGCAGCTTAATGGGCAGGGCAGATTCACCCCTCCACTTT.

V gene TRBV2 combines with J gene TRBJ1-6; D is unclear. The CDR3 covers 15 residues. CDR1 and CDR2 (germline): SNHLY, FYNNEI. Trimming removed 4 bases from V and 6 bases from J, with 13 bases in between. The CDR3 protein is CASSVMERSNSPLHF. Written as DNA, the CDR3 is TGTGCCAGCAGTGTTATGGAGCGGAGTAATTCACCCCTCCACTTT.

The chain joins TRBV7-9 to TRBJ1-2; a possible D gene is TRBD1 (6 bases). In germline, CDR1 is SEHNR, CDR2 FQNEAQ (reference sequence). The V end was cut by 5 bases, the J end by 2 bases, with 15 bases between. CDR3 length equals 15 residues. Here the CDR3 reads CASSLQGPPNYGYTF. As DNA, the CDR3 is TGTGCCAGCAGCCTACAGGGCCCCCCGAACTATGGCTACACCTTC.

The V gene is TRBV29-1, the J gene TRBJ1-5; 10 bases line up with TRBD1. The V gene end was trimmed by 7 bases and the J gene end by 6 bases; junction bases not matched to a gene: 6. Germline CDR1 SQVTM, CDR2 ANQGSEA. The CDR3 is 13 amino acids. The CDR3 loop is CSAGQGDGQPQHF. The DNA for the CDR3 is TGCAGCGCTGGACAGGGGGACGGTCAGCCCCAGCATTTT.

V is TRBV28 and J is TRBJ2-5; possible D gene TRBD2, 6 bases. Germline CDR1 reads MDHEN; CDR2 reads SYDVKM. The CDR3 runs to 14 residues. With 2 bases removed from V and 5 bases from J, the gap between germline ends came to 12 bases. The CDR3 DNA follows: TGTGCCAGCAGTTTAGGTGGGCTAGCGGAGACCCAGTACTTC. The encoded protein is CASSLGGLAETQYF.

CDR3 nucleotide sequence: TGTGCCACCCGAAGTCCGACGGGAGCCTACAATGAGCAGTTCTTC. Translation: CATRSPTGAYNEQFF. V usage is TRBV15 and J usage is TRBJ2-1, with a weak D call TRBD2 (6 bases). From germline, CDR1 is LNHNV and CDR2 YYDKDF (reference sequence). V lost 8 bases, J lost 2 bases, and 16 bases lay in between. This CDR3 spans 15 amino acids.

This clone was counted a single time. This sequence joins TRBV7-9 and TRBJ2-7, with a possible D match to TRBD1 (6 bases). CDR1 and CDR2 from the germline V gene are SEHNR and FQNEAQ (reference sequence). The CDR3 covers 15 residues. V gave up 1 base and J gave up 9 bases, with 19 bases separating them. Written as DNA, the CDR3 is TGTGCCAGCAGCTTAGAGGGGGACACTGTTCGCCGGCAGTACTTC. Residues: CASSLEGDTVRRQYF.

V and J are TRBV28 and TRBJ2-5, with 15 bases aligning to TRBD2. Per the germline V gene, CDR1 is MDHEN and CDR2 is SYDVKM. V trimming: 3 bases; J trimming: 2 bases; junction bases outside the gene matches: 1. CDR3 size: 16 residues. CDR3 residues: CASSLGLAGGQETQYF. For the CDR3, the DNA is TGTGCCAGCAGTTTGGGACTAGCGGGGGGACAAGAGACCCAGTACTTC.